Presented here are 9 T cell receptor beta chains from one specimen sequenced in a study of post-analysis software for immune sequencing data. Points from the study as a whole: Higher frequency in patients than in controls was seen for about five TRBV segments, with TRBV5-6, TRBV5-1 and TRBV20-1 among them.

Their recognized antigens are unknown. Incorporated into the TCR beta cDNA libraries were unique molecular identifiers, which served to reduce PCR and sequencing biases. MiXCR was run by TCRdb on the PCR reads, yielding one entry per CDR3 protein. Of 380,000 or so distinct CDR3 sequences listed, around 37% are singletons. The sample comprised blood. The receptors were sampled from a girl aged 10-17 years with multiple sclerosis.

The V gene is TRBV20-1, the J gene TRBJ2-6, with D possibly TRBD1 on 6 matching bases. The length of the CDR3 is 15 residues. V was clipped by 5 bases and J by 0 bases, with 11 bases between them. Germline values: CDR1 DFQATT, CDR2 SNEGSKA (reference sequence). The CDR3 region has the DNA TGCAGTGCTTCGGACAGTTTCTCTGGGGCCAACGTCCTGACTTTC. Protein sequence: CSASDSFSGANVLTF.

J is TRBJ2-7 and V is TRBV5-1; 7 bases agree with TRBD1. With the DNA end fitting TRBJ2-5 better, the J assignment may be wrong. The CDR3 contains 13 residues. CDR1 is SGHRS, CDR2 YFSETQ, per germline. The CDR3 nucleotides read TGCGCCTGCCGGACCGGGACAGAAGAGACCCAGTACTTC. It specifies CACRTGTEETQYF.

This clonotype was observed a handful of times. This chain joins TRBV7-9 and TRBJ1-6; D not resolved. V gave up 3 bases and J gave up 7 bases, with 16 bases separating them. Per the germline V gene, CDR1 is SEHNR and CDR2 is FQNEAQ (reference sequence). The CDR3 covers 16 residues. DNA of the CDR3: TGTGCCAGCAGCTTGGACGGGATTGGTTCCAATTCACCCCTCCACTTT. Translation: CASSLDGIGSNSPLHF.

This clonotype was counted only a few times. The V call is TRBV29-1, the J call TRBJ2-5; maybe TRBD1 (6 bases). Looked up from germline, CDR1 is SQVTM and CDR2 is ANQGSEA. The CDR3 length is 15 residues. V lost 1 base to trimming and J lost 4 bases, with 16 bases between them. CDR3 coding DNA: TGCAGCGTTGAAGCCCAGGGGCACGAGGGAGAGACCCAGTACTTC. This encodes CSVEAQGHEGETQYF.

The chain's CDR3 is CASSLRWDIQYF. DNA of the CDR3: TGTGCCAGCAGTTTAAGGTGGGACATTCAGTACTTC. The rearrangement joins TRBV12-3 or TRBV12-4 to TRBJ2-4; the D is unclear. V lost 2 bases to trimming and J lost 8 bases, with 7 bases between them. The CDR3 totals 12 residues.

This clonotype was found a few times. CDR3 DNA sequence: TGTGCCAGCAGTTACCTACAGGGCTACGAGCAGTACTTC. It encodes CASSYLQGYEQYF. This chain links TRBV6-2 or TRBV6-3 with TRBJ2-7; D possibly corresponds to TRBD1 (6 bases). Germline loops: CDR1 MNHEY, CDR2 SVGEGT. The CDR3 runs 13 residues. The germline V and J ends were trimmed by 2 bases and 3 bases, with 8 bases remaining between them.

Regarding this clonotype: A junction boundary mismatches the germline segment, possibly from a read error. J is TRBJ2-7 and V is TRBV4-1, with TRBD2 identical over 7 bases. Near its end, the DNA agrees better with TRBJ2-5, so the J call may be wrong. This CDR3 is built from 14 residues. Germline V gene sequence: CDR1 MGHRA, CDR2 YSYEKL. The CDR3 DNA reads TGCGCCAGCAACCAAGAACTAGCGTGGGAGACCCAGTACTTC. It translates to CASNQELAWETQYF.

This clonotype was counted only a few times. V gene TRBV6-5 combines with J gene TRBJ2-7, with 10 bases identical to TRBD1. The length of the CDR3 is 14 residues. The V segment lost 5 bases and the J segment 6 bases; nucleotides outside the gene matches: 7. Per germline, CDR1 MNHEY and CDR2 SVGAGI. The CDR3 here is CASSTGDRGSEQYF. The CDR3 DNA reads TGTGCCAGCAGTACTGGGGACAGGGGATCCGAGCAGTACTTC.

The chain joins TRBV12-3 or TRBV12-4 to TRBJ1-1; the D is unclear. Trimming shortened V by 7 bases and J by 0 bases, and 9 bases separated the two germline ends. This CDR3 spans 13 amino acids. CDR3 amino acids: CASTKNLNTEAFF. CDR3 bases: TGTGCCAGCACTAAGAATTTGAACACTGAAGCTTTCTTT.